This T cell receptor beta chain was sequenced for a study of technical replicates of blood from a few donors. The assay was immunoSEQ multiplex PCR, and TCRdb's table has in-frame clones only and misses some. The table includes about 54,000 clones, less than 95% detected once. The source is a human donor in good health. The sample comprised T cells isolated from PBMCs.

The CDR3 protein is CASSPSGTSDEQYF. The CDR3 DNA follows: TGTGCCAGCTCACCTAGCGGGACCTCGGACGAGCAGTACTTC. V gene TRBV18 combines with J gene TRBJ2-7; 8 bases agree with TRBD2. There are 14 residues in the CDR3. Losses at the gene ends were 3 bases for V and 5 bases for J; bases not matched to a gene: 6. Per germline, CDR1 KGHSH and CDR2 LQKENI.